This T cell receptor beta chain came from a study of monozygotic twins with inflammatory bowel disease (dated by TCRdb to the late 2010s). Broadly, across the study: In total, roughly 30 monozygotic twin pairs made up the full study: 19 Danish pairs, all IBD-discordant, plus nine German pairs, of which four were IBD-concordant and five were IBD-discordant. The search for disease-associated traits relied mainly on comparing, within discordant pairs, IBD patients with their genetically identical healthy co-twins. Each individual had, on average, about 151 000 unique TCRalpha sequences and 181 000 unique TCRbeta sequences available for analysis. The full study reports these points: Compared with healthy twins, IBD patients shared fewer clonotypes with other individuals, and the difference was most pronounced in patients with signs of disease activity. No difference in repertoire similarity was observed between concordant and discordant twins, possibly owing to limited statistical power. The results gave no support for a single strong signal or clonotype linked to IBD. Because patients were on differing immunosuppressive treatments, the repertoires may have picked up extra background noise and inter-individual variability. IBD patients had lower TCRbeta repertoire diversity, measured by the inverse Simpson index, than their healthy co-twins. Distinction between different T cell subtypes could not be achieved in the analysis.

The method behind the library was 5' RACE. The input for every TCR library was around 4,000 ng of total RNA. For each sample, cDNA synthesis was carried out in eight separate reactions using SMARTScribe reverse transcriptase. During cDNA synthesis, template switching was used to introduce unique molecular identifiers that contained a 6-nucleotide sample barcode. Two nested PCRs of approximately 16 and 10 cycles amplified the TCRalpha and TCRbeta cDNA, and bead purification followed each PCR. Before amplification, the cDNA was both treated with uracil DNA-glycosylase and purified with the QIAquick PCR purification kit. In the second PCR, Illumina TruSeq-compatible adapters and sample-specific barcodes were added. TapeStation and Qubit were used to check library quality and concentration, and 4 to 6.5 ng of each library went into the pool. Sequencing of pooled libraries was carried out on an Illumina HiSeq2500 single-index Rapid Run using 2 x 100 bp reads and custom sequencing primers. The study's processing was this. MiGEC version 1.2.6 was used for UMI-based consensus assembly, which corrected PCR and sequencing errors. MiXCR version 2.1.1 was used for V(D)J alignment, clonotype assembly and CDR3 extraction. Normalisation of gene usage, clonotype sharing and MAIT/NKT TCR abundance was achieved by analysing the top 1000, 10 000 and 20 000 clonotypes per sample. Diversity was computed as the inverse Simpson index with the vegan R package after downsampling to 27 000 UMIs. Paired Mann-Whitney U tests on discordant twin pairs were used, with Benjamini-Hochberg multiple-testing correction. The reads, reprocessed by TCRdb, yield one row per CDR3 protein sequence and no DNA. TCRdb's processing, not the study's, gives the V and J calls here. In this sample's table one finds some 450,000 distinct CDR3 sequences. 2.4% of the sample comes from the top ten.

A remark on this clonotype: Its antigen remains unidentified.

Looking up the germline V gene yields CDR1 SGHRS and CDR2 YFSETQ. The CDR3 numbers 15 residues from cysteine through phenylalanine. The DNA is not on file. From each donor, a roughly 2.5 ml peripheral blood sample was collected into PAXgene tubes and stored at -80 degrees C. Total RNA was isolated from whole blood with the PAXgene blood miRNA kit on an automated QIAcube, without T cell sorting. Peripheral blood from monozygotic twin pairs who were concordant or discordant for inflammatory bowel disease underwent deep TCRalpha and TCRbeta repertoire profiling using unique molecular barcoding. Smoking habits were recorded for all twin pairs, and each individual was classified as a current, former or never smoker.

The source material was blood. The chain is encoded by TRBV5-1 joined to TRBJ1-4. The clonotype comes from a human donor with ulcerative colitis or Crohn's disease, or a healthy co-twin of an affected twin (not recorded which). The CDR3 region reads CASSLAGKGTEKLFF.